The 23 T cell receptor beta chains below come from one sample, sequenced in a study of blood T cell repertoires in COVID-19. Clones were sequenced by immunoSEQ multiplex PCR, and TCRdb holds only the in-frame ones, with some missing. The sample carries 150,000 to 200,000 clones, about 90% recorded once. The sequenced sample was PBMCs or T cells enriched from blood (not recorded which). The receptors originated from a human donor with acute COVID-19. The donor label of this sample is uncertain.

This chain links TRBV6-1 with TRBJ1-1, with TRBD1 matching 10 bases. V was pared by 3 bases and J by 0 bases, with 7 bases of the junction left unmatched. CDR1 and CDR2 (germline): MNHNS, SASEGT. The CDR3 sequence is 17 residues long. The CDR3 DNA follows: TGTGCCAGCAGTGAGGGGACAGGGGACCTCATGAACACTGAAGCTTTCTTT. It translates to CASSEGTGDLMNTEAFF.

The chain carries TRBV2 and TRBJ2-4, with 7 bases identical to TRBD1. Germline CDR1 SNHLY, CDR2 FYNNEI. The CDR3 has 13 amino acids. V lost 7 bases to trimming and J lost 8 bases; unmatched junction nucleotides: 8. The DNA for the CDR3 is TGTGCCAGCACCCAGACAGGGAAGGACATTCAGTACTTC. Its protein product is CASTQTGKDIQYF.

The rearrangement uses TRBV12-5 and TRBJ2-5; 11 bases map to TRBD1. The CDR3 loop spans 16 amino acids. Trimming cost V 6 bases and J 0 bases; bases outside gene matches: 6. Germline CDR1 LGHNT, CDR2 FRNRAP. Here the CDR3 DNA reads TGTGCTAGTGGCCATGGGACAGGGGGGGACCAAGAGACCCAGTACTTC. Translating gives CASGHGTGGDQETQYF.

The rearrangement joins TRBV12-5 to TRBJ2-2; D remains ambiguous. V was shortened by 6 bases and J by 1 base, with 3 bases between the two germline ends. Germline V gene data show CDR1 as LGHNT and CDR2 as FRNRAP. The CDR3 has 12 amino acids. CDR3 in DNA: TGTGCTAGTGGCCAGAACACCGGGGAGCTGTTTTTT. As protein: CASGQNTGELFF. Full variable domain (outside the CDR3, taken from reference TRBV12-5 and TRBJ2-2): DARVTQTPRHKVTEMGQEVTMRCQPILGHNTVFWYRQTMMQGLELLAYFRNRAPLDDSGMPKDRFSAEMPDATLATLKIQPSEPRDSAVYFCASGQNTGELFFGEGSRLTVL.

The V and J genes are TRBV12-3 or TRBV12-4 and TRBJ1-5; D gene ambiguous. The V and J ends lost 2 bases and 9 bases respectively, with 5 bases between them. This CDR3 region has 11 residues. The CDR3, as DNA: TGTGCCAGCAGTTTATCCGGGCCCCAGCATTTT. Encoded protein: CASSLSGPQHF.

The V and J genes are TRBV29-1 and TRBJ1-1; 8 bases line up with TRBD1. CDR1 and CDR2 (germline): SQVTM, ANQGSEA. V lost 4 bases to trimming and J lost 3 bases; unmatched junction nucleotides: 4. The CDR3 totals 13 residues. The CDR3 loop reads CSVVDREDTEAFF. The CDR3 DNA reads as TGCAGCGTTGTGGACAGGGAGGACACTGAAGCTTTCTTT.

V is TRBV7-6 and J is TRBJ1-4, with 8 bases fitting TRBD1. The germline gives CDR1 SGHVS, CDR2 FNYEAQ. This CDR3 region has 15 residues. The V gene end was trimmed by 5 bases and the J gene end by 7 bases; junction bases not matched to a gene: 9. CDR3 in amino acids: CASSPRKDRAEKLFF. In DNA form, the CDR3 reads TGTGCCAGCAGCCCCCGAAAGGACAGGGCTGAAAAACTGTTTTTT.

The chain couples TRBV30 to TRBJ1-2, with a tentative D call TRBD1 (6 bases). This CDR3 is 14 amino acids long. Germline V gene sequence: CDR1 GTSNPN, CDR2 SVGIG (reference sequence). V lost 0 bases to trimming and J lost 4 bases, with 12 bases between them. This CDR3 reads CAWSVRAGVYGYTF. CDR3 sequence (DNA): TGTGCCTGGAGTGTGAGGGCAGGGGTCTATGGCTACACCTTC.

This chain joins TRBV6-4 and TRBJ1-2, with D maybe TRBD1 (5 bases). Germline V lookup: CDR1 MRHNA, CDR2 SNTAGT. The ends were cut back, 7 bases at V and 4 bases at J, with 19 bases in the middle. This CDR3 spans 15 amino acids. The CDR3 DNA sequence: TGTGCCAGCAATCTCCGGGGGAATAAGGCCTATGGCTACACCTTC. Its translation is CASNLRGNKAYGYTF.

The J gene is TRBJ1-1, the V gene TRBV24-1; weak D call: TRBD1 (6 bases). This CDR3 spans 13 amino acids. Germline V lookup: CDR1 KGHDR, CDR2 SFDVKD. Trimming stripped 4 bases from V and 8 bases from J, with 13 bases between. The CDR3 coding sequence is TGTGCCACCAGTGACTATACAGGGTCGGAAGCTTTCTTT. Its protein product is CATSDYTGSEAFF.

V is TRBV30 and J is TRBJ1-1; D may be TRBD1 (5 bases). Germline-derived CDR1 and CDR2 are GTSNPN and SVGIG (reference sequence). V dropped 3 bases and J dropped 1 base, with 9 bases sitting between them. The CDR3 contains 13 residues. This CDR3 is CAWSNGGNTEAFF. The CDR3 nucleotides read TGTGCCTGGAGCAACGGGGGGAACACTGAAGCTTTCTTT.

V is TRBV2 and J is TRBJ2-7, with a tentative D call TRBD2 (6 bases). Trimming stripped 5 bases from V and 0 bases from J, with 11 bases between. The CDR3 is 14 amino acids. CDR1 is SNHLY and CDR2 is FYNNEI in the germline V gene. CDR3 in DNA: TGTGCCAGCAGTCTTAGCGGCCACTCCTACGAGCAGTACTTC. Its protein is CASSLSGHSYEQYF.

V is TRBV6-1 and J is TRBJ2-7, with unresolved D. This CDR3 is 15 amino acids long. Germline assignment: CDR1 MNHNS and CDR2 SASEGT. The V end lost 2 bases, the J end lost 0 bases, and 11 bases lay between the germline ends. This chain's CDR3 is CASSEPSSSSYEQYF. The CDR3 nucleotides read TGTGCCAGCAGTGAACCCAGTTCTAGCTCCTACGAGCAGTACTTC.

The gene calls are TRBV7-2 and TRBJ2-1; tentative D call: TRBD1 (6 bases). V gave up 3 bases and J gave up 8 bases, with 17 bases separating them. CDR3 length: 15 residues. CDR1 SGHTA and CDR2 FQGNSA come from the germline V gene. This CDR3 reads CASSFDAGQIDEQFF. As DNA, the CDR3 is TGTGCCAGCAGCTTTGATGCCGGACAGATTGATGAGCAGTTCTTC.

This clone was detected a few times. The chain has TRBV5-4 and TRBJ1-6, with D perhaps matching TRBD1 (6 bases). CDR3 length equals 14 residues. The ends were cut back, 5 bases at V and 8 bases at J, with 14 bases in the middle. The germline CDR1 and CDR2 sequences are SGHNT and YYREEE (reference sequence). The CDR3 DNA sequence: TGTGCCAGCAGACTGGGGGCCAGGGATTCACCCCTCCACTTT. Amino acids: CASRLGARDSPLHF.

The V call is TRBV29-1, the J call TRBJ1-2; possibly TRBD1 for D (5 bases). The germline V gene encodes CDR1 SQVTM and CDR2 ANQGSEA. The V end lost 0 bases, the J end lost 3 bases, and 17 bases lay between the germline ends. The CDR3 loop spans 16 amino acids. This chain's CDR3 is CSVEDQGEVGYYGYTF. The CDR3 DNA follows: TGCAGCGTTGAAGATCAAGGGGAAGTAGGTTACTATGGCTACACCTTC.

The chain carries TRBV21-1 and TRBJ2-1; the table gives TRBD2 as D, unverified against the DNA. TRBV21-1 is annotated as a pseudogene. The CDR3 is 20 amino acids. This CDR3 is CASSKEAPTKRGGVNNEQFF. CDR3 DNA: TGTGCCAGCAGCAAAGAGGCCCCCACAAAGCGGGGGGGCGTCAACAATGAGCAGTTCTTC.

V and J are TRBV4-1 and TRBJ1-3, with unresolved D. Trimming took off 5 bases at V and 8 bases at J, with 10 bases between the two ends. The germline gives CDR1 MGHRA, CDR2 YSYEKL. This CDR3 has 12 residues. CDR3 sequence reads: CASSCCMYTIYF. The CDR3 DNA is TGCGCCAGCAGCTGTTGTATGTACACCATATATTTT.

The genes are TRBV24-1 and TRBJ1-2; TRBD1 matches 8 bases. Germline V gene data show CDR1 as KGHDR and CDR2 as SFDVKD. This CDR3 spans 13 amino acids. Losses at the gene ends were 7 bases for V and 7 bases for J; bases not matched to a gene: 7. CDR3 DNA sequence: TGTGCCACCAGGCAGACAGGGGCCGGTGGCTACACCTTC. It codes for CATRQTGAGGYTF.

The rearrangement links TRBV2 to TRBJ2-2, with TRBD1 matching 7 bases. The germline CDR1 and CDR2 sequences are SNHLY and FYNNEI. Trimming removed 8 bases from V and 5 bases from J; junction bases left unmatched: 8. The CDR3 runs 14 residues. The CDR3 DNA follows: TGTGCCAGCGGTAGGACAGGTCTAACCGGGGAGCTGTTTTTT. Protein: CASGRTGLTGELFF.

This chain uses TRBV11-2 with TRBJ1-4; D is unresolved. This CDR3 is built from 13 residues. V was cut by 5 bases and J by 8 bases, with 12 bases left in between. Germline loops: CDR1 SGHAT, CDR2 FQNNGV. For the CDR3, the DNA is TGTGCCAGCAGCCTGGGAGGACCCGAAAAACTGTTTTTT. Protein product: CASSLGGPEKLFF. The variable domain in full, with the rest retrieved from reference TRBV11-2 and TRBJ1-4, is EAGVAQSPRYKIIEKRQSVAFWCNPISGHATLYWYQQILGQGPKLLIQFQNNGVVDDSQLPKDRFSAERLKGVDSTLKIQPAKLEDSAVYLCASSLGGPEKLFFGSGTQLSVL.

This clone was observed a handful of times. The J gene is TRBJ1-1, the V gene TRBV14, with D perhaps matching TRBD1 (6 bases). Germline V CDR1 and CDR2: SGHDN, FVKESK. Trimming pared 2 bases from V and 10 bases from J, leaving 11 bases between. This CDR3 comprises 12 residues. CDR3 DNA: TGTGCCAGCAGCCAAATCAGGGGATCAGCTTTCTTT. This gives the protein CASSQIRGSAFF.

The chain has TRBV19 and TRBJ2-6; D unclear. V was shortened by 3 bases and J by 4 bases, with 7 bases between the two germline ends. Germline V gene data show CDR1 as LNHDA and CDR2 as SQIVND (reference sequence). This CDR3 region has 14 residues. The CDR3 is CASSISQGANVLTF. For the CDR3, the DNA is TGTGCCAGTAGTATCTCTCAGGGGGCCAACGTCCTGACTTTC.